This TCR beta chain is from a study of cytomegalovirus exposure and HLA in healthy donors. It was with 60 Vbeta and 13 Jbeta primers that the PCR ran. Method: immunoSEQ multiplex PCR; TCRdb's copy keeps in-frame clones and lacks some. The sample carries 90,000 to 120,000 clones, over 70% recorded once. Study-wide points: Earlier findings revealed that most TCR beta V segments proved productive either about 87% or about 30% of the time.

As concerns this clone: What it recognizes is unknown.

The germline gives CDR1 LNHDA, CDR2 SQIVND (reference sequence). The germline V and J ends were trimmed by 5 bases and 0 bases, with 8 bases remaining between them. The CDR3 covers 13 residues. The chain uses TRBV19 and TRBJ2-7; no clear D gene. This receptor was taken from a man aged 25-40 years in good health and CMV-seronegative. Sequenced sample: PBMCs. Here the CDR3 DNA reads TGTGCCAGTAGTCCGGAGAGCTCCTACGAGCAGTACTTC. Protein sequence: CASSPESSYEQYF.